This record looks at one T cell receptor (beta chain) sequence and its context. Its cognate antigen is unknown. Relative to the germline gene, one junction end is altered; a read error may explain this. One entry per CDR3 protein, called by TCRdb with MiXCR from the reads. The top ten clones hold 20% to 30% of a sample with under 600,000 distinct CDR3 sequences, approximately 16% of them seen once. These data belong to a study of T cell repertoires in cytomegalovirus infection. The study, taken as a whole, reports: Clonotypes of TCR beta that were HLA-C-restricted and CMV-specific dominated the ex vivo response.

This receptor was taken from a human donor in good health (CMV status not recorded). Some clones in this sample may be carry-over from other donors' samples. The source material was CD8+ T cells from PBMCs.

The CDR3 region has the DNA TGTGCCAGCCGCGTAGCGGGAGTTGAGCAAGAGACCAAGTACTTC. This codes for CASRVAGVEQETKYF. This sequence joins TRBV12-3 or TRBV12-4 and TRBJ2-5; TRBD2 agrees at 9 bases. The CDR3 is 15 residues long.